Each of the 18 T cell receptor beta chains below was sequenced from the same sample in a study of radiotherapy plus CTLA-4 blockade in lung cancer. The assay was immunoSEQ multiplex PCR, and TCRdb's table has in-frame clones only and misses some. The data show over 12,000 clones, 80% to 90% seen once. The specimen comprised peripheral blood, sampled from a patient treated with radiotherapy plus ipilimumab. Every receptor here comes from a human donor with non-small cell lung cancer that progressed on radiotherapy plus ipilimumab. Some clones in this sample may be carry-over from other donors' samples.

The chain employs TRBV10-3 and TRBJ1-2; D is ambiguous. The CDR3 is made up of 12 amino acids. CDR1 is ENHRY and CDR2 is SYGVKD in the germline V gene. Trimming cost V 3 bases and J 7 bases, with 9 bases left between them. In nucleotides, the CDR3 is TGTGCCATCAGTGAAGACTTGAGTGGCTACACCTTC. Protein: CAISEDLSGYTF.

J is TRBJ2-7 and V is TRBV15, with TRBD1 as a possible D gene (6 bases). Germline values: CDR1 LNHNV, CDR2 YYDKDF (reference sequence). CDR3 length: 13 residues. V lost 0 bases to trimming and J lost 3 bases, with 6 bases between them. The chain's CDR3 is CATSRDRGYEQYF. CDR3 coding DNA: TGTGCCACCAGCAGAGACAGGGGCTACGAGCAGTACTTC.

The chain carries TRBV7-9 and TRBJ1-1; D unresolved. Trimming removed 5 bases at V and 0 bases at J, with 13 bases between. From germline, CDR1 is SEHNR and CDR2 FQNEAQ (reference sequence). This CDR3 region has 15 residues. CDR3 DNA: TGTGCCAGCAGCAGCGTGAGAGGGATGAACACTGAAGCTTTCTTT. This sequence encodes CASSSVRGMNTEAFF.

The chain joins TRBV7-2 to TRBJ1-5; no clear D gene. Germline V CDR1 and CDR2: SGHTA, FQGNSA. The V end lost 5 bases, the J end lost 5 bases, and 13 bases lay between the germline ends. The length of the CDR3 is 14 residues. CDR3 amino acids: CASSTRGGDQPQHF. As DNA, the CDR3 is TGTGCCAGCAGCACTCGAGGCGGGGATCAGCCCCAGCATTTT.

This chain links TRBV2 with TRBJ1-2; D ambiguous. The CDR3 runs to 14 residues. Trimming shortened V by 5 bases and J by 0 bases, and 10 bases separated the two germline ends. Looked up from germline, CDR1 is SNHLY and CDR2 is FYNNEI. The CDR3 here is CASSSENSNYGYTF. The DNA for the CDR3 is TGTGCCAGCAGTAGCGAGAACTCTAACTATGGCTACACCTTC.

The chain is built from TRBV27 and TRBJ2-1, with a weak D call TRBD2 (6 bases). The CDR3 has 16 residues. Per the germline V gene, CDR1 is MNHEY and CDR2 is SMNVEV (reference sequence). With 6 bases removed from V and 5 bases from J, the gap between germline ends came to 20 bases. The CDR3 coding sequence is TGTGCCAGCAGCCTCGTTGGGCTAGCGACAGACAATGAGCAGTTCTTC. Encoded protein: CASSLVGLATDNEQFF.

The genes are TRBV14 and TRBJ2-2; D unresolved. The CDR3 consists of 13 residues. The germline V gene encodes CDR1 SGHDN and CDR2 FVKESK. Trimming shortened V by 7 bases and J by 6 bases, and 12 bases separated the two germline ends. CDR3 nucleotide sequence: TGTGCCAGCAAACAGTCCGCCGCCGGGGAGCTGTTTTTT. Encoded protein: CASKQSAAGELFF.

This chain uses TRBV9 with TRBJ2-7; D possibly corresponds to TRBD2 (5 bases). Germline V gene data show CDR1 as SGDLS and CDR2 as YYNGEE. CDR3 length: 15 amino acids. Trimming removed 0 bases at V and 4 bases at J, with 14 bases between. The CDR3 nucleotides read TGTGCCAGCAGCGTAGTGGTAGCGCATCTATACGAGCAGTACTTC. It encodes CASSVVVAHLYEQYF. Together with reference TRBV9 and TRBJ2-7, the CDR3 gives the full variable domain: DSGVTQTPKHLITATGQRVTLRCSPRSGDLSVYWYQQSLDQGLQFLIQYYNGEERAKGNILERFSAQQFPDLHSELNLSSLELGDSALYFCASSVVVAHLYEQYFGPGTRLTVT.

The V gene is TRBV18, the J gene TRBJ2-1; D might be TRBD2 (6 bases). V was pared by 3 bases and J by 3 bases, with 9 bases between. Germline lookup yields CDR1 KGHSH and CDR2 LQKENI. This CDR3 has 14 residues. The CDR3 nucleotides are TGTGCCAGCTCACCGCTCGGGGGCTACAATGAGCAGTTCTTC. Translated, it gives CASSPLGGYNEQFF.

J is TRBJ1-5 and V is TRBV5-1; the match to TRBD1 covers 7 bases. V lost 4 bases to trimming and J lost 4 bases; unmatched junction nucleotides: 8. Per the germline V gene, CDR1 is SGHRS and CDR2 is YFSETQ. The CDR3 has 15 residues. CDR3 in DNA: TGCGCCAGCAGCAGGGACAGTGCCACTAATCAGCCCCAGCATTTT. This codes for CASSRDSATNQPQHF.

This clone was counted a single time. The chain has TRBV30 and TRBJ2-1; TRBD2 agrees at 8 bases. V trimming: 3 bases; J trimming: 6 bases; junction bases outside the gene matches: 4. From germline, CDR1 is GTSNPN and CDR2 SVGIG (reference sequence). The length of the CDR3 is 13 residues. CDR3 nucleotide sequence: TGTGCCTGGAGCCAAGGGACTAGCAATGAGCAGTTCTTC. Protein sequence: CAWSQGTSNEQFF. The variable domain in full, completed from reference TRBV30 and TRBJ2-1, reads SQTIHQWPATLVQPVGSPLSLECTVEGTSNPNLYWYRQAAGRGLQLLFYSVGIGQISSEVPQNLSASRPQDRQFILSSKKLLLSDSGFYLCAWSQGTSNEQFFGPGTRLTVL.

The DNA for the CDR3 is TGTGCCAGTGCGGGACAGGGGAGAGAGCAGTACTTC. This sequence encodes CASAGQGREQYF. V is TRBV19 and J is TRBJ2-7, with 10 bases identical to TRBD1. In germline, CDR1 is LNHDA, CDR2 SQIVND (reference sequence). The CDR3 runs to 12 residues. Trimming took 8 bases from V and 7 from J; bases not matched to a gene: 5.

The genes are TRBV7-8 and TRBJ1-2, with 11 bases that match TRBD1. Germline V gene lookup returns CDR1 SGHVS and CDR2 FQNEAQ. V trimming: 2 bases; J trimming: 6 bases; junction bases outside the gene matches: 5. This CDR3 comprises 15 residues. The CDR3 bases are TGTGCCAGCAGCTTAAGGGGACAGGGGGGGGATGGCTACACCTTC. Residues: CASSLRGQGGDGYTF. Based on the CDR3 plus reference TRBV7-8 and TRBJ1-2, the full variable domain is GAGVSQSPRYKVAKRGQDVALRCDPISGHVSLFWYQQALGQGPEFLTYFQNEAQLDKSGLPSDRFFAERPEGSVSTLKIQRTQQEDSAVYLCASSLRGQGGDGYTFGSGTRLTVV.

The DNA of the CDR3 is TGTGCCAGCGGATATGCAGGTCTTGAAAAACTGTTTTTT. This encodes CASGYAGLEKLFF. V and J are TRBV28 and TRBJ1-4; D not resolved. The CDR3 extends over 13 amino acids. The V end lost 8 bases, the J end lost 7 bases, and 14 bases lay between the germline ends. Germline lookup yields CDR1 MDHEN and CDR2 SYDVKM. The whole variable domain, filled in from reference TRBV28 and TRBJ1-4, reads DVKVTQSSRYLVKRTGEKVFLECVQDMDHENMFWYRQDPGLGLRLIYFSYDVKMKEKGDIPEGYSVSREKKERFSLILESASTNQTSMYLCASGYAGLEKLFFGSGTQLSVL.

The CDR3 loop is CASSPGTANTGELFF. The CDR3 nucleotides are TGTGCCAGCTCACCAGGGACAGCGAACACCGGGGAGCTGTTTTTT. V usage is TRBV18 and J usage is TRBJ2-2, with 7 nucleotides matching TRBD1. This CDR3 comprises 15 residues. Germline values: CDR1 KGHSH, CDR2 LQKENI. After removal of 2 bases from V and 0 bases from J, the junction contained 0 bases not matched to a gene. The full variable domain, its missing parts supplied by reference TRBV18 and TRBJ2-2, is NAGVMQNPRHLVRRRGQEARLRCSPMKGHSHVYWYRQLPEEGLKFMVYLQKENIIDESGMPKERFSAEFPKEGPSILRIQQVVRGDSAAYFCASSPGTANTGELFFGEGSRLTVL.

This CDR3 reads CASRAQRQTYNEQFF. CDR3 nucleotide sequence: TGTGCCAGTAGGGCCCAGCGGCAAACCTACAATGAGCAGTTCTTC. V is TRBV19 and J is TRBJ2-1; TRBD2 is a possible D gene (5 bases). CDR3 size: 15 residues. Germline values: CDR1 LNHDA, CDR2 SQIVND (reference sequence). The V gene lost 6 bases and the J gene lost 2 bases, with 14 bases spanning the gap.

CDR3 residues: CASSIKGKSPLHF. The CDR3 coding sequence is TGTGCCAGCAGCATAAAGGGGAAATCACCCCTCCACTTT. The chain joins TRBV27 to TRBJ1-6; tentative D call: TRBD1 (5 bases). Trimming took 6 bases from V and 10 from J, leaving 13 bases between them. Per the germline V gene, CDR1 is MNHEY and CDR2 is SMNVEV (reference sequence). This CDR3 comprises 13 residues.

The chain uses TRBV6-1 and TRBJ2-7, with D maybe TRBD1 (5 bases). Trimming stripped 10 bases from V and 6 bases from J, with 22 bases between. Germline V gene sequence: CDR1 MNHNS, CDR2 SASEGT. This CDR3 spans 14 amino acids. This CDR3 is CATSGWLGQGEQYF. The CDR3 DNA reads as TGTGCCACCTCGGGTTGGCTGGGGCAGGGCGAGCAGTACTTC.